This T cell receptor beta chain was sequenced during a study of T cells in Graves' hyperthyroidism and ophthalmopathy. Study findings and constraints: Expanded thyroid clonotypes (above 0.001) were mostly also found in blood.

Amplified TCR beta CDR3 regions came from RNA transcripts. TCR CDR3 regions were first amplified by RT-PCR with HTBI primers. Via MiXCR, TCRdb re-called the multiplex PCR reads, giving one row per CDR3 protein. The sample lists 450,000 to 650,000 distinct CDR3 sequences, under 20% occurring once. Points on this clonotype: Antigen: not known.

Clinical Activity Scores of at least 3, NOSPECS grades of at least 4 and durations under 3 months characterized ophthalmopathy patients. Orbital computed tomography and thyroid ultrasound, together with serum TRAb and thyroxine and clinical symptoms, were used for diagnoses. V was cut by 2 bases and J by 6 bases, with 5 bases left in between. CDR3 size: 11 residues. CDR1 is GTSNPN and CDR2 is SVGIG in the germline V gene (reference sequence). V gene TRBV30 combines with J gene TRBJ2-4; D gene ambiguous. The sample comprised blood. The clonotype comes from a woman between 18 and 29 years old with Graves' ophthalmopathy. CDR3 amino acids: CAWSQLNIQYF. CDR3 nucleotide sequence: TGTGCCTGGAGTCAATTAAACATTCAGTACTTC.